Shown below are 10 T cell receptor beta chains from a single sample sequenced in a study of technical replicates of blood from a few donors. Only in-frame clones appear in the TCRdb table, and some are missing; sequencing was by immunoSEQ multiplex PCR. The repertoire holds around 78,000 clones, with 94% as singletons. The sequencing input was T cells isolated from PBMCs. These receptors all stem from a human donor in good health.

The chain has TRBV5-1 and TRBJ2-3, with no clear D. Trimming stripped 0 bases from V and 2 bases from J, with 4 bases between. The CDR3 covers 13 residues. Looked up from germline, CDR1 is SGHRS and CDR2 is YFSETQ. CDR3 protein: CASSLVLTDTQYF. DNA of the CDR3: TGCGCCAGCAGCTTGGTCCTCACAGATACGCAGTATTTT.

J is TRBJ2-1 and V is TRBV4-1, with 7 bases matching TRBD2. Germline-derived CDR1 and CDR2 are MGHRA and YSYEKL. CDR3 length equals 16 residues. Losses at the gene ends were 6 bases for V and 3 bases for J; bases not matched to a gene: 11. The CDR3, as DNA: TGCGCCAGCAGGGGCCCCGGGACTACGATCTACAATGAGCAGTTCTTC. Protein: CASRGPGTTIYNEQFF.

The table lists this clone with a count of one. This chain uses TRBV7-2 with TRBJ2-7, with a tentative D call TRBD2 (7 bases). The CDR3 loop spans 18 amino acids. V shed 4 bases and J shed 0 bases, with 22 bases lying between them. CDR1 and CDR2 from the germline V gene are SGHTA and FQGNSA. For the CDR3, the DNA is TGTGCCAGCAGCTCGTTCGGCCAGGGGACTAAACTCTCCTACGAGCAGTACTTC. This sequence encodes CASSSFGQGTKLSYEQYF.

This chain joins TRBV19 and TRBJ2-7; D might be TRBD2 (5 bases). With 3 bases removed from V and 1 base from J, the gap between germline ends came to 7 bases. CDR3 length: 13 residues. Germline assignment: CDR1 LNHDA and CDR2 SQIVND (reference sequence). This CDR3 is CASSIGGSYEQYF. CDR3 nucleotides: TGTGCCAGTAGTATCGGCGGGTCCTACGAGCAGTACTTC. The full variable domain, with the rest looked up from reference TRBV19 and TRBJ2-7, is DGGITQSPKYLFRKEGQNVTLSCEQNLNHDAMYWYRQDPGQGLRLIYYSQIVNDFQKGDIAEGYSVSREKKESFPLTVTSAQKNPTAFYLCASSIGGSYEQYFGPGTRLTVT.

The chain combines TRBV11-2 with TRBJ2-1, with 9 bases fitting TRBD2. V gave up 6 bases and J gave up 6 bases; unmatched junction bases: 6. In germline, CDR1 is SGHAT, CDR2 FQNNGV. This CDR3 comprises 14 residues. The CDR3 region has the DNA TGTGCCAGCAGAACCTCGCGGGAGGGCAATGAGCAGTTCTTC. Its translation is CASRTSREGNEQFF. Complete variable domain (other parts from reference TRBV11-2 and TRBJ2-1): EAGVAQSPRYKIIEKRQSVAFWCNPISGHATLYWYQQILGQGPKLLIQFQNNGVVDDSQLPKDRFSAERLKGVDSTLKIQPAKLEDSAVYLCASRTSREGNEQFFGPGTRLTVL.

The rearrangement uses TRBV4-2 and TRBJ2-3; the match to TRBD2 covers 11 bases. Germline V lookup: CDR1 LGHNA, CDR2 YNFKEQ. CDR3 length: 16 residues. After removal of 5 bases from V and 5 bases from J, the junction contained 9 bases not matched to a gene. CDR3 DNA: TGTGCCAGCAGCGGGTCTAGCGGGGGGTGGGTAGATACGCAGTATTTT. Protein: CASSGSSGGWVDTQYF.

The CDR3 region is CSAGTSGNEQFF. As DNA, the CDR3 is TGCAGCGCCGGGACTAGTGGGAATGAGCAGTTCTTC. The V call is TRBV29-1, the J call TRBJ2-1; the match to TRBD2 covers 8 bases. CDR3 length equals 12 residues. CDR1 SQVTM and CDR2 ANQGSEA come from the germline V gene. After removal of 7 bases from V and 7 bases from J, the junction contained 6 bases not matched to a gene.

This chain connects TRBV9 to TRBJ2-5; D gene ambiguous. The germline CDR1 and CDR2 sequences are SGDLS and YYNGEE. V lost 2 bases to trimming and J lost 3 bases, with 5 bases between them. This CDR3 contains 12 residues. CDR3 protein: CASSVREETQYF. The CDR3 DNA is TGTGCCAGCAGCGTGAGAGAAGAGACCCAGTACTTC.

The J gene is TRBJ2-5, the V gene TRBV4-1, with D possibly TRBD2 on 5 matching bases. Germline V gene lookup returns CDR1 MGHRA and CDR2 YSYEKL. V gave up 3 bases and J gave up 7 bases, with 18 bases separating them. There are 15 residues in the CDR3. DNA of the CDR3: TGCGCCAGCAGCCAGGGAGTTATACCACGGGGGACCCAGTACTTC. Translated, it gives CASSQGVIPRGTQYF.

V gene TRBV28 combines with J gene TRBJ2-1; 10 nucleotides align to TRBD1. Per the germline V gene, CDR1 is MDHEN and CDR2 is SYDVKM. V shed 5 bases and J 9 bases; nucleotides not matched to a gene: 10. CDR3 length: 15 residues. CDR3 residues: CASSAGDRGRVEQFF. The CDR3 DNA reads TGTGCCAGCAGTGCCGGGGACAGGGGTAGGGTTGAGCAGTTCTTC.